This T cell receptor beta chain was sequenced during a study of T cells after yellow fever vaccination. At the level of the study: SMART-Seq v4 Ultra Low Input prepared libraries from low-cell fractions. Whole-study findings and limits: Weaker overall, the secondary response nonetheless peaked faster (day 5 versus 15).

A few counts support this clonotype. The antigen is not known. V lost 2 bases and J 7 bases, leaving 8 bases between the germline ends. The length of the CDR3 is 12 residues. Per the germline V gene, CDR1 is SEHNR and CDR2 is FQNEAQ (reference sequence). TCRdb re-derived calls from the 5' RACE reads in MiXCR, one entry per CDR3 protein. The sample yields 320,000 or so distinct CDR3 sequences, about 7.8% seen once. The TCR sequence derives from a man in his late teens or twenties who received the YFV17D yellow fever vaccine. The sequencing here drew on PBMCs, taken more than 35 days after the first yellow fever vaccination. This chain links TRBV7-9 with TRBJ1-2; no reliable D call. The CDR3 nucleotides are TGTGCCAGCAGCTTATGGGATGGTGGCTACACCTTC. Translating it yields CASSLWDGGYTF.